The 17 T cell receptor beta chains given below trace back to one sample, sequenced in a study of shared T cell receptors in the human thymus. This table comes from immunoSEQ multiplex PCR, and its TCRdb copy is limited to in-frame clones, with some not included. The table lists 600,000 to 900,000 clones, 75% to 90% of them singletons. This sample was also put to use in a study of human thymus T cells.

Input material: thymocytes. The receptors were gathered from a girl less than two years old with a congenital heart defect.

This clone was seen a single time. The chain is built from TRBV19 and TRBJ1-1; D might be TRBD1 (6 bases). Trimming shortened V by 10 bases and J by 1 base, and 25 bases separated the two germline ends. Germline-derived CDR1 and CDR2 are LNHDA and SQIVND (reference sequence). The CDR3 has 17 residues. As DNA, the CDR3 is TGTGCCACCACATCCCGAACAGGGACGGCTGCGAACACTGAAGCTTTCTTT. The encoded protein is CATTSRTGTAANTEAFF.

The V call is TRBV13, the J call TRBJ2-2; D is ambiguous. CDR1 and CDR2 from the germline V gene are PRHDT and FYEKMQ (reference sequence). The CDR3 contains 15 residues. The ends were cut back, 0 bases at V and 3 bases at J, with 8 bases in the middle. This CDR3 is CASSLGTHYTGELFF. CDR3 bases: TGTGCCAGCAGCTTAGGTACCCACTACACCGGGGAGCTGTTTTTT.

This chain uses TRBV19 with TRBJ1-6, with 12 bases aligning to TRBD1. The CDR3 has 15 amino acids. V was pared by 5 bases and J by 8 bases, with 4 bases of the junction left unmatched. Germline V gene lookup returns CDR1 LNHDA and CDR2 SQIVND (reference sequence). CDR3 nucleotide sequence: TGTGCCAGTAGTCTCCGGGACAGGGGGCATTCACCCCTCCACTTT. This sequence encodes CASSLRDRGHSPLHF.

V and J are TRBV16 and TRBJ1-1; maybe TRBD1 (5 bases). The CDR3 loop spans 20 amino acids. V was trimmed by 0 bases and J by 1 base, leaving 24 bases between them. Germline CDR1 is KGHSY and CDR2 is FQNENV. The CDR3 DNA follows: TGTGCCAGCAGCCAATCGACGGTTGGGCAGGGCGTCCTCCCGAACACTGAAGCTTTCTTT. Protein product: CASSQSTVGQGVLPNTEAFF.

This chain uses TRBV13 with TRBJ1-4, with a tentative D call TRBD1 (6 bases). The CDR3 is made up of 16 amino acids. The V end was cut by 3 bases, the J end by 9 bases, with 20 bases between. Germline assignment: CDR1 PRHDT and CDR2 FYEKMQ (reference sequence). CDR3 protein: CASSFLMGTRGKKLFF. The CDR3 DNA is TGTGCCAGCAGCTTCTTAATGGGGACAAGGGGGAAAAAACTGTTTTTT.

The J gene is TRBJ2-5, the V gene TRBV4-1; 15 bases align to TRBD2. The CDR3 runs to 21 residues. Germline V gives CDR1 MGHRA, CDR2 YSYEKL. V lost 4 bases and J lost 1; bases outside the gene matches: 16. Here the CDR3 reads CASSLPPGRGTSGGRQETQYF. For the CDR3, the DNA is TGCGCCAGCAGCCTCCCCCCGGGGCGCGGGACTAGCGGGGGGCGCCAAGAGACCCAGTACTTC.

The CDR3 DNA reads TGTGCCAGCAGCGCACGCATCCGGGACAGGGCCTGGTTTGGCTACACCTTC. Amino acid sequence: CASSARIRDRAWFGYTF. The chain uses TRBV5-4 and TRBJ1-2, with 9 bases that match TRBD1. V lost 4 bases and J lost 7; bases outside the gene matches: 17. This CDR3 has 17 residues. Germline loops: CDR1 SGHNT, CDR2 YYREEE (reference sequence).

This rearrangement joins TRBV25-1 to TRBJ1-1, with 9 bases fitting TRBD1. Germline CDR1 MGHDK, CDR2 SYGVNS. The ends lost 2 bases at V and 0 bases at J; junction bases unmatched: 4. The CDR3 consists of 16 residues. This CDR3 reads CASSEDRGVVNTEAFF. CDR3 nucleotide sequence: TGTGCCAGCAGTGAAGACAGGGGGGTCGTGAACACTGAAGCTTTCTTT.

CDR3 sequence (DNA): TGCGCCAGCAGCCAAGATCTTGAACAGACCTATAGCAATCAGCCCCAGCATTTT. Residues: CASSQDLEQTYSNQPQHF. The V and J genes are TRBV4-1 and TRBJ1-5; D is unclear. This CDR3 has 18 residues. Germline lookup yields CDR1 MGHRA and CDR2 YSYEKL. Trimming took off 0 bases at V and 0 bases at J, with 15 bases between the two ends.

The chain is built from TRBV6-1 and TRBJ2-7; tentatively, D is TRBD1 (5 bases). This CDR3 is 13 amino acids long. V dropped 0 bases and J dropped 7 bases, with 10 bases sitting between them. Germline CDR1 is MNHNS and CDR2 is SASEGT. This CDR3 reads CASSEALRDEQYF. The DNA of the CDR3 is TGTGCCAGCAGTGAAGCGCTCAGGGATGAGCAGTACTTC.

J is TRBJ2-5 and V is TRBV7-9; a possible D gene is TRBD2 (6 bases). This CDR3 spans 16 amino acids. Trimming stripped 5 bases from V and 4 bases from J, with 20 bases between. From germline, CDR1 is SEHNR and CDR2 FQNEAQ (reference sequence). CDR3 loop: CASSDPLGGRGETQYF. CDR3 nucleotides: TGTGCCAGCAGCGACCCTCTGGGGGGACGGGGAGAGACCCAGTACTTC.

This clone was observed a handful of times. The gene calls are TRBV27 and TRBJ2-5, with 10 positions matching TRBD2. This CDR3 has 16 residues. The V and J ends lost 4 bases and 5 bases, in that order; junction bases with no gene match: 10. The germline gives CDR1 MNHEY, CDR2 SMNVEV (reference sequence). The CDR3 bases are TGTGCCAGCAGTTCAGGGCTAGCGGGGGCCAGGGAGACCCAGTACTTC. Protein: CASSSGLAGARETQYF.

CDR3 sequence reads: CASSPGHLAYEQYF. The CDR3 nucleotides read TGTGCCAGCAGCCCGGGACACCTAGCCTACGAGCAGTACTTC. The chain couples TRBV7-8 to TRBJ2-7; possible D gene TRBD1, 6 bases. Germline V lookup: CDR1 SGHVS, CDR2 FQNEAQ. This CDR3 contains 14 residues. Trimming took 5 bases from V and 2 from J, leaving 13 bases between them.

The V call is TRBV4-1, the J call TRBJ1-6; 8 nucleotides agree with TRBD1. The CDR3 runs to 16 residues. Germline CDR1 is MGHRA and CDR2 is YSYEKL. Trimming removed 3 bases from V and 8 bases from J; junction bases left unmatched: 9. The CDR3, as DNA: TGCGCCAGCAGCCACTTCCCCGGGACAGGAGATTCACCCCTCCACTTT. The encoded protein is CASSHFPGTGDSPLHF.

The J gene is TRBJ1-1, the V gene TRBV29-1; perhaps TRBD1 as D (6 bases). The germline CDR1 and CDR2 sequences are SQVTM and ANQGSEA. The V gene lost 0 bases and the J gene lost 8 bases, with 10 bases spanning the gap. The CDR3 is made up of 12 amino acids. CDR3 protein: CSVEDQTGEAFF. The CDR3 coding sequence is TGCAGCGTTGAAGATCAAACAGGGGAAGCTTTCTTT.

The chain employs TRBV25-1 and TRBJ1-3; 7 bases agree with TRBD1. Germline CDR1 reads MGHDK; CDR2 reads SYGVNS. The CDR3 loop spans 15 amino acids. The ends lost 4 bases at V and 3 bases at J; junction bases unmatched: 6. CDR3 sequence: CASSGTGANGNTIYF. The DNA for the CDR3 is TGTGCCAGCAGTGGCACAGGGGCGAATGGAAACACCATATATTTT.

The chain links TRBV28 to TRBJ1-6; maybe TRBD1 (6 bases). CDR1 is MDHEN, CDR2 SYDVKM, per germline. V lost 2 bases and J lost 1, with 12 bases in between. CDR3 size: 17 residues. The CDR3 region is CASSLVPGASYNSPLHF. Written as DNA, the CDR3 is TGTGCCAGCAGTTTAGTGCCAGGGGCATCCTATAATTCACCCCTCCACTTT.